The present TCR beta chain was sequenced within a study of blood T cell repertoires in COVID-19. Overall study: Samples came from the United States, Italy and Spain, spanning acute and convalescent COVID-19. PBMCs, B-cell-depleted T cells, or T cells provided the cDNA or gDNA that made up the material.

V was trimmed by 4 bases and J by 0 bases, leaving 10 bases between them. CDR3 size: 15 residues. The V gene's germline CDR1 is SGHTA and CDR2 FQGTGA. Original handling: Reference gene primer amplification gave nucleated cell count estimates. Assay: immunoSEQ multiplex PCR; the TCRdb copy retains only in-frame clones and omits some. D and trimming come from the DNA, and the V and J calls and clone size come from that table. This table has fewer than 250,000 clones, around nine tenths appearing once. The sequenced sample was peripheral blood. This TCR was recovered from a man aged 55 to 70 who had recovered from COVID-19. The V gene is TRBV7-3, the J gene TRBJ1-3; D not resolved. The CDR3 spells CASSYTAVSGNTIYF. For the CDR3, the DNA is TGTGCCAGCAGCTACACAGCGGTCTCTGGAAACACCATATATTTT.